The next 32 T cell receptor beta chains were all read from a single sample in a study of T cell repertoires in cytomegalovirus infection. TCRdb used MiXCR to reprocess the reads, holding one entry per CDR3 protein. The sample has some 920,000 distinct CDR3 sequences, approximately 30% seen once. Which antigens these TCRs recognize remains unknown. The sample here was cultured CD8+ T cells from PBMCs, taken from culture after CMV antigen stimulation. The receptor source for this set is a human donor in good health (CMV status not recorded). Some clones in this sample may be carry-over from other donors' samples.

This clonotype was recorded a few times. This chain connects TRBV7-2 to TRBJ2-1; TRBD2 aligns across 16 bases. The CDR3 has 15 amino acids. The J segment lost 10 bases and the V segment lost 3 bases, leaving 3 bases of the junction unmatched. Germline values: CDR1 SGHTA, CDR2 FQGNSA. The CDR3 loop reads CASSLGLAGGQEQFF. The CDR3 DNA reads TGTGCCAGCAGCTTGGGACTAGCGGGGGGGCAAGAGCAGTTCTTC.

This chain connects TRBV18 to TRBJ2-2, with a possible D match to TRBD1 (6 bases). V lost 1 base and J 3 bases, leaving 24 bases between the germline ends. The CDR3 consists of 20 residues. Germline values: CDR1 KGHSH, CDR2 LQKENI. Written as DNA, the CDR3 is TGTGCCAGCTCACCACGGGACGGATCGACGCCAGGGGTGTACACCGGGGAGCTGTTTTTT. It yields the protein CASSPRDGSTPGVYTGELFF. Filled out from reference TRBV18 and TRBJ2-2, the complete variable domain reads NAGVMQNPRHLVRRRGQEARLRCSPMKGHSHVYWYRQLPEEGLKFMVYLQKENIIDESGMPKERFSAEFPKEGPSILRIQQVVRGDSAAYFCASSPRDGSTPGVYTGELFFGEGSRLTVL.

The CDR3: CARSRQGPNEQFF. The CDR3 DNA is TGTGCCAGGAGTCGACAGGGACCCAATGAGCAGTTCTTC. The J gene is TRBJ2-1, the V gene TRBV2, with 7 bases that match TRBD1. The J segment lost 6 bases and the V segment lost 9 bases, leaving 8 bases of the junction unmatched. The CDR3 is 13 amino acids. Germline V lookup: CDR1 SNHLY, CDR2 FYNNEI. The whole variable domain, filled in from reference TRBV2 and TRBJ2-1, reads EPEVTQTPSHQVTQMGQEVILRCVPISNHLYFYWYRQILGQKVEFLVSFYNNEISEKSEIFDDQFSVERPDGSNFTLKIRSTKLEDSAMYFCARSRQGPNEQFFGPGTRLTVL.

The V gene is TRBV19, the J gene TRBJ2-7, with a possible D match to TRBD2 (7 bases). The germline V and J ends were trimmed by 5 bases and 5 bases, with 13 bases remaining between them. This CDR3 spans 13 amino acids. Germline CDR1 reads LNHDA; CDR2 reads SQIVND (reference sequence). CDR3 sequence: CASSGGGVDEQYF. The CDR3 DNA follows: TGTGCCAGTAGTGGCGGGGGCGTGGACGAGCAGTACTTC.

The chain links TRBV5-4 to TRBJ1-1; 8 bases are a match to TRBD1. This CDR3 spans 15 amino acids. V trimming: 7 bases; J trimming: 2 bases; junction bases outside the gene matches: 10. The V gene's germline CDR1 is SGHNT and CDR2 YYREEE (reference sequence). DNA of the CDR3: TGTGCCAGCTGGGAAGGACAGGGCGGAAACACTGAAGCTTTCTTT. Translated, it gives CASWEGQGGNTEAFF.

This clonotype was seen a handful of times. The chain has TRBV19 and TRBJ2-3; D not resolved. CDR1 is LNHDA and CDR2 is SQIVND in the germline V gene (reference sequence). There are 12 residues in the CDR3. V lost 4 bases, J lost 3 bases, and 5 bases lay in between. This chain's CDR3 is CASSTMTDTQYF. The CDR3 DNA is TGTGCCAGTAGTACAATGACAGATACGCAGTATTTT. Full variable domain (rest looked up from reference TRBV19 and TRBJ2-3): DGGITQSPKYLFRKEGQNVTLSCEQNLNHDAMYWYRQDPGQGLRLIYYSQIVNDFQKGDIAEGYSVSREKKESFPLTVTSAQKNPTAFYLCASSTMTDTQYFGPGTRLTVL.

The J gene is TRBJ2-2, the V gene TRBV12-3 or TRBV12-4; 9 positions agree with TRBD1. This CDR3 has 15 amino acids. The ends lost 6 bases at V and 2 bases at J; junction bases unmatched: 4. The CDR3 loop is CASRDRGDNTGELFF. DNA for the CDR3: TGTGCCAGCAGAGACAGGGGGGACAACACCGGGGAGCTGTTTTTT.

This clonotype was detected a few times. The chain combines TRBV5-1 with TRBJ2-7; possibly TRBD2 for D (5 bases). Per germline, CDR1 SGHRS and CDR2 YFSETQ. This CDR3 spans 14 amino acids. With 4 bases removed from V and 3 bases from J, the gap between germline ends came to 14 bases. The CDR3, as DNA: TGCGCCAGCAGCAAAGAGACGGGGAGCTACGAGCAGTACGTC. Its translation is CASSKETGSYEQYV.

This clonotype has at least ten counts. The CDR3 is CASSSGLAGPSSYEQYF. The CDR3 DNA reads TGTGCCAGCAGTTCGGGACTAGCGGGGCCGAGCTCCTACGAGCAGTACTTC. The chain carries TRBV12-3 or TRBV12-4 and TRBJ2-7; 13 nucleotides align to TRBD2. This CDR3 region has 17 residues. Losses at the gene ends were 4 bases for V and 0 bases for J; bases not matched to a gene: 6.

This clonotype was recorded a few times. The CDR3 DNA is TGTGCCAGCAGCAGACAGGGGGTTTCCTACGAGCAGTACTTC. Translation: CASSRQGVSYEQYF. This chain joins TRBV12-3 or TRBV12-4 and TRBJ2-7, with 9 nucleotides matching TRBD1. V was clipped by 6 bases and J by 1 base; unmatched bases: 4. CDR3 length equals 14 residues.

The V call is TRBV11-3, the J call TRBJ2-1; TRBD1 matches 10 bases. V lost 2 bases, J lost 8 bases, and 3 bases stayed unmatched. Germline CDR1 is SGHNT and CDR2 is YENEEA. The CDR3 contains 14 residues. The CDR3 protein is CASSLRQGAYEQFF. The CDR3 DNA reads TGTGCCAGCAGCTTAAGACAGGGGGCATATGAGCAGTTCTTC.

This rearrangement joins TRBV24-1 to TRBJ2-1, with TRBD2 matching over 8 bases. Looked up from germline, CDR1 is KGHDR and CDR2 is SFDVKD. The CDR3 consists of 16 residues. The ends lost 4 bases at V and 6 bases at J; junction bases unmatched: 10. CDR3 loop: CATSDPRVRGGNEQFF. CDR3 DNA sequence: TGTGCCACCAGTGACCCCCGCGTACGGGGGGGCAATGAGCAGTTCTTC.

The J gene is TRBJ1-2, the V gene TRBV29-1, with D uncertain. CDR1 and CDR2 from the germline V gene are SQVTM and ANQGSEA. The CDR3 has 13 amino acids. Trimming removed 3 bases at V and 4 bases at J, with 12 bases between. In nucleotides, the CDR3 is TGCAGCGTTGATCGGAAGGGTGGCTATGGCTACACCTTC. It translates to CSVDRKGGYGYTF.

Worth noting for this clonotype: Just one base apart from a much larger clone, this may be a read error. This chain connects TRBV7-8 to TRBJ1-1; D uncertain. The CDR3 spans 14 residues. Germline V gene data show CDR1 as SGHVS and CDR2 as FQNEAQ. This chain's CDR3 is CASNLRREQIEAFF. CDR3 in DNA: TGTGCCAGCAACTTAAGGCGGGAACAAATTGAAGCTTTCTTT.

This clonotype was observed a few times. The chain recombines TRBV6-6 with TRBJ2-1; 8 nucleotides agree with TRBD2. V lost 5 bases, J lost 5 bases, and 14 bases stayed unmatched. The germline gives CDR1 MNHNY, CDR2 SVGAGI (reference sequence). This CDR3 has 17 residues. The CDR3 DNA reads TGTGCCAGCAGTCCGGGGGGGCGGGGGGCTCCCCACAATGAGCAGTTCTTC. Its protein product is CASSPGGRGAPHNEQFF.

This clonotype was seen repeatedly, ten times or more. The chain couples TRBV19 to TRBJ1-1; D is perhaps TRBD1 (5 bases). The V end was cut by 6 bases, the J end by 2 bases, with 13 bases between. The CDR3 sequence is 14 residues long. Looked up from germline, CDR1 is LNHDA and CDR2 is SQIVND (reference sequence). The CDR3 is CASRPRGPNTEAFF. The CDR3 nucleotides read TGTGCCAGTAGGCCTAGGGGACCCAACACTGAAGCTTTCTTT.

This chain joins TRBV2 and TRBJ2-7; D tentatively fits TRBD1 or TRBD2 (5 bases each). CDR1 SNHLY and CDR2 FYNNEI come from the germline V gene. Trimming took 9 bases from V and 2 from J, leaving 17 bases between them. This CDR3 has 14 residues. The CDR3 region is CARGVKDATYEQYF. For the CDR3, the DNA is TGTGCCAGGGGGGTGAAGGACGCAACCTACGAGCAGTACTTC.

The genes are TRBV7-8 and TRBJ1-3; D uncertain. The CDR3 sequence is 17 residues long. The V gene's germline CDR1 is SGHVS and CDR2 FQNEAQ. V was clipped by 1 base and J by 0 bases, with 13 bases between them. CDR3 DNA sequence: TGTGCCAGCAGCTTAGGGTTTACCCAGTTCTCTGGAAACACCATATATTTT. This codes for CASSLGFTQFSGNTIYF.

There are many counts of this clonotype. V usage is TRBV7-2 and J usage is TRBJ2-3, with D possibly being TRBD2 (7 bases). CDR3 size: 14 residues. Trimming left V 3 bases short and J 6 bases short, with 13 bases between. CDR1 is SGHTA and CDR2 is FQGNSA in the germline V gene. As DNA, the CDR3 is TGTGCCAGCAGCTTGCGCGGGGGCAGGGATACGCAGTATTTT. Translating it yields CASSLRGGRDTQYF.

The chain carries TRBV7-9 and TRBJ1-6; D not resolved. This CDR3 comprises 14 residues. The germline V gene encodes CDR1 SEHNR and CDR2 FQNEAQ (reference sequence). The V end was cut by 0 bases, the J end by 9 bases, with 9 bases between. The chain's CDR3 is CASSLARVASPLHF. For the CDR3, the DNA is TGTGCCAGCAGCTTAGCGAGGGTGGCTTCACCCCTCCACTTT.

The chain links TRBV27 to TRBJ1-2; D gene uncertain. The CDR3 is 14 residues long. V dropped 4 bases and J dropped 4 bases, with 13 bases sitting between them. Germline-derived CDR1 and CDR2 are MNHEY and SMNVEV (reference sequence). CDR3 nucleotides: TGTGCCAGCAGTTCTTCCCGAGCGCGCTATGGCTACACCTTC. Amino acid sequence: CASSSSRARYGYTF.

Comment on this clonotype: This may stem from a read error, because a much larger clone lies one nucleotide away. V is TRBV7-3 and J is TRBJ1-1, with D unresolved. Germline V gene lookup returns CDR1 SGHTA and CDR2 FQGTGA. CDR3 length: 13 residues. In DNA, the CDR3 is TGTGCCAACAGCCCGCACAAGAACACTGAAGCTTTCTTT. It yields the protein CANSPHKNTEAFF. Supplemented by reference TRBV7-3 and TRBJ1-1, the full variable domain reads GAGVSQTPSNKVTEKGKYVELRCDPISGHTALYWYRQSLGQGPEFLIYFQGTGAADDSGLPNDRFFAVRPEGSVSTLKIQRTERGDSAVYLCANSPHKNTEAFFGQGTRLTVV.

The CDR3 protein is CASSPPGRSYNEQFF. The CDR3, as DNA: TGTGCCAGCAGCCCGCCCGGACGAAGTTACAATGAGCAGTTCTTC. The V and J genes are TRBV7-3 and TRBJ2-1; no definite D call. Trimming left V 5 bases short and J 4 bases short, with 15 bases between. The CDR3 consists of 15 residues. From germline, CDR1 is SGHTA and CDR2 FQGTGA.

This sequence joins TRBV13 and TRBJ2-7; D is unresolved. Germline assignment: CDR1 PRHDT and CDR2 FYEKMQ (reference sequence). The CDR3 runs to 11 residues. Trimming pared 4 bases from V and 6 bases from J, leaving 7 bases between. The CDR3 reads CASSSRAEQYF. The DNA for the CDR3 is TGTGCCAGCAGCTCCCGGGCCGAGCAGTACTTC. The full variable domain, its missing parts supplied by reference TRBV13 and TRBJ2-7, is AAGVIQSPRHLIKEKRETATLKCYPIPRHDTVYWYQQGPGQDPQFLISFYEKMQSDKGSIPDRFSAQQFSDYHSELNMSSLELGDSALYFCASSSRAEQYFGPGTRLTVT.

This clonotype was seen a few times. The chain joins TRBV19 to TRBJ2-1; possible D gene TRBD1, 5 bases. The CDR3 has 14 amino acids. The germline CDR1 and CDR2 sequences are LNHDA and SQIVND (reference sequence). V shed 5 bases and J shed 2 bases, with 10 bases lying between them. This CDR3 reads CASSWEGAYNEQFF. DNA for the CDR3: TGTGCCAGTAGTTGGGAAGGGGCCTACAATGAGCAGTTCTTC.

This clonotype was observed a handful of times. CDR3 nucleotide sequence: TGTGCCAGCACCTCGATCCTTTCCTACGAGCAGTACTTC. This gives the protein CASTSILSYEQYF. This rearrangement joins TRBV5-6 to TRBJ2-7, with D hard to call. V was clipped by 6 bases and J by 1 base, with 11 bases between them. Germline CDR1 reads SGHDT; CDR2 reads YYEEEE. CDR3 length: 13 amino acids.

The genes are TRBV6-6 and TRBJ2-7; a possible D gene is TRBD2 (6 bases). Trimming took off 5 bases at V and 0 bases at J, with 20 bases between the two ends. The germline CDR1 and CDR2 sequences are MNHNY and SVGAGI (reference sequence). The CDR3 has 17 amino acids. CDR3 protein: CASSPRAGGKSSYEQYV. CDR3 DNA: TGTGCCAGCAGTCCCCGCGCTGGGGGGAAAAGCTCCTACGAGCAGTACGTC.

This clonotype was found a few times. The chain has TRBV2 and TRBJ1-6; TRBD1 aligns across 10 bases. After removal of 3 bases from V and 5 bases from J, the junction contained 4 bases not matched to a gene. Germline V gives CDR1 SNHLY, CDR2 FYNNEI. The CDR3 spans 16 residues. Here the CDR3 reads CASSDPGQGNNSPLHF. The CDR3 DNA reads TGTGCCAGCAGTGACCCGGGACAGGGGAATAATTCACCCCTCCACTTT.

This clonotype was observed a few times. The V gene is TRBV20-1, the J gene TRBJ1-1; D unclear. The CDR3 sequence is 11 residues long. The germline CDR1 and CDR2 sequences are DFQATT and SNEGSKA (reference sequence). V lost 3 bases and J lost 6, with 8 bases in between. In DNA form, the CDR3 reads TGCAGTGCTAGGCGGACTTCTGAAGCTTTCTTT. Protein: CSARRTSEAFF.

In this sample, this clonotype turned up many times. The CDR3 here is CASSQSYGASYGYTF. CDR3 coding DNA: TGTGCCAGCAGCCAGAGTTACGGGGCCTCCTATGGCTACACCTTC. The chain uses TRBV7-3 and TRBJ1-2, with D maybe TRBD1 (5 bases). The V end lost 5 bases, the J end lost 4 bases, and 17 bases lay between the germline ends. Germline V CDR1 and CDR2: SGHTA, FQGTGA. The CDR3 is made up of 15 amino acids.

V usage is TRBV20-1 and J usage is TRBJ2-7, with 10 bases that match TRBD1. Germline CDR1 and CDR2: DFQATT and SNEGSKA (reference sequence). CDR3 length: 18 residues. Trimming at V came to 4 bases and at J to 2 bases, leaving 17 bases not matched to a gene. The CDR3 loop is CSATWTGGGHSITYEQYV. As DNA, the CDR3 is TGCAGTGCTACCTGGACAGGGGGAGGTCATTCCATTACCTACGAGCAGTACGTC.

The V call is TRBV7-6, the J call TRBJ2-7; maybe TRBD1 (7 bases). The CDR3 extends over 19 amino acids. The germline gives CDR1 SGHVS, CDR2 FNYEAQ. Trimming removed 2 bases from V and 4 bases from J, with 27 bases in between. The CDR3: CASSLYWASRGASSYEQYV. The CDR3 coding sequence is TGTGCCAGCAGCTTATACTGGGCTAGCAGGGGGGCTTCCTCATACGAGCAGTACGTC.